The 17 T cell receptor beta chains below were found in one sample sequenced in a study of blood T cell repertoires in COVID-19. The table came from immunoSEQ multiplex PCR; TCRdb's copy has only in-frame clones and leaves some out. The table lists around 70,000 clones, approximately 80% of them singletons. The source material was peripheral blood. All receptors come from a woman between 55 and 75 years old with acute or convalescent COVID-19.

V and J are TRBV7-8 and TRBJ2-3, with D uncertain. V was pared by 8 bases and J by 4 bases, with 22 bases between. Germline V gene sequence: CDR1 SGHVS, CDR2 FQNEAQ. The CDR3 contains 16 residues. CDR3 region: CASLPQRLYTPDTQYF. For the CDR3, the DNA is TGTGCCAGCCTTCCCCAGAGACTCTACACTCCAGATACGCAGTATTTT.

The chain recombines TRBV15 with TRBJ2-1, with 8 bases that match TRBD2. This CDR3 is built from 16 residues. V lost 1 base to trimming and J lost 6 bases; unmatched junction nucleotides: 8. Germline values: CDR1 LNHNV, CDR2 YYDKDF (reference sequence). CDR3 nucleotides: TGTGCCACCAGCAGAGGTCCCCTAACTAGCGGCAATGAGCAGTTCTTC. Amino acids: CATSRGPLTSGNEQFF.

This chain links TRBV7-8 with TRBJ1-2, with 7 bases lining up with TRBD1. The germline gives CDR1 SGHVS, CDR2 FQNEAQ. V was pared by 5 bases and J by 3 bases, with 12 bases of the junction left unmatched. The CDR3 loop spans 16 amino acids. The CDR3 spells CASSRGPTGHDYGYTF. Written as DNA, the CDR3 is TGTGCCAGCAGCCGAGGCCCGACAGGGCACGACTATGGCTACACCTTC.

V is TRBV5-1 and J is TRBJ2-7; D unclear. The CDR3 has 11 amino acids. The germline CDR1 and CDR2 sequences are SGHRS and YFSETQ. V lost 4 bases and J lost 3, with 5 bases in between. CDR3 region: CASSASYEQYF. In nucleotides, the CDR3 is TGCGCCAGCAGCGCCAGCTACGAGCAGTACTTC. The full variable domain, in which reference TRBV5-1 and TRBJ2-7 provide the parts outside the CDR3, is KAGVTQTPRYLIKTRGQQVTLSCSPISGHRSVSWYQQTPGQGLQFLFEYFSETQRNKGNFPGRFSGRQFSNSRSEMNVSTLELGDSALYLCASSASYEQYFGPGTRLTVT.

CDR3 DNA sequence: TGTGCCAGCAGCTCTAAGGACATCAGGGAGACCCAGTACTTC. Protein sequence: CASSSKDIRETQYF. This sequence joins TRBV21-1 and TRBJ2-5; the D call in the table, TRBD1, was not verified against the DNA. TRBV21-1 represents a pseudogene. The CDR3 runs to 14 residues.

The gene calls are TRBV18 and TRBJ1-4; no firm D call. Germline lookup yields CDR1 KGHSH and CDR2 LQKENI. V was trimmed by 3 bases and J by 7 bases, leaving 9 bases between them. The CDR3 spans 13 residues. The CDR3, as DNA: TGTGCCAGCTCACCCGGAGACGGTGAAAAACTGTTTTTT. It specifies CASSPGDGEKLFF.

The V call is TRBV18, the J call TRBJ1-6; a possible D gene is TRBD1 (6 bases). Germline V CDR1 and CDR2: KGHSH, LQKENI. The V and J ends lost 1 base and 8 bases respectively, with 9 bases between them. This CDR3 spans 14 amino acids. The CDR3 here is CASSPRDTDSPLHF. In DNA form, the CDR3 reads TGTGCCAGCTCACCACGGGACACAGATTCACCCCTCCACTTT.

The V gene is TRBV29-1, the J gene TRBJ2-6; D might be TRBD1 (5 bases). CDR1 SQVTM and CDR2 ANQGSEA come from the germline V gene. V shed 6 bases and J shed 0 bases, with 9 bases lying between them. The CDR3 covers 14 residues. The chain's CDR3 is CSVKTGSGANVLTF. The CDR3 bases are TGCAGCGTCAAAACAGGCTCTGGGGCCAACGTCCTGACTTTC.

The chain has TRBV9 and TRBJ1-1; D ambiguous. The CDR3 length is 14 residues. Trimming took off 0 bases at V and 4 bases at J, with 10 bases between the two ends. Germline CDR1 is SGDLS and CDR2 is YYNGEE. Written as DNA, the CDR3 is TGTGCCAGCAGCGTAGTTGCGGGCGGCACTGAAGCTTTCTTT. It encodes CASSVVAGGTEAFF.

V and J are TRBV25-1 and TRBJ1-2; D not resolved. Germline V gene lookup returns CDR1 MGHDK and CDR2 SYGVNS. Between the trimmed V and J ends, which lost 3 bases and 8 bases, there was a span of 13 bases. The CDR3 totals 13 residues. The CDR3 region is CASSDGSRRGYTF. The CDR3 DNA reads as TGTGCCAGCAGTGATGGGTCGAGGCGAGGCTACACCTTC.

This clone was picked up a small number of times. The CDR3, as DNA: TGTGCCAGCAGTAGGTACGGGGCTGAAGCTTTCTTT. Translation gives CASSRYGAEAFF. The rearrangement joins TRBV2 to TRBJ1-1; D is uncertain. Looked up from germline, CDR1 is SNHLY and CDR2 is FYNNEI. The CDR3 length is 12 residues. With 5 bases removed from V and 6 bases from J, the gap between germline ends came to 10 bases.

J is TRBJ1-2 and V is TRBV23-1; D may be TRBD1 (6 bases). TRBV23-1 is known as an ORF, though its function is uncertain. The V end lost 2 bases, the J end lost 4 bases, and 11 bases lay between the germline ends. The CDR3 contains 14 residues. CDR3 sequence (DNA): TGCGCCAGCAGTCAACCCACAGGGATCTATGGCTACACCTTC. It specifies CASSQPTGIYGYTF.

This chain connects TRBV7-9 to TRBJ1-1; 7 bases fit TRBD1. The J segment lost 1 base and the V segment lost 2 bases, leaving 4 bases of the junction unmatched. The CDR3 runs to 15 residues. Germline V gives CDR1 SEHNR, CDR2 FQNEAQ (reference sequence). The CDR3 nucleotides read TGTGCCAGCAGCTTACGGACAGGCAAGAACACTGAAGCTTTCTTT. Translation gives CASSLRTGKNTEAFF.

The chain is built from TRBV30 and TRBJ1-2; no reliable D call. The V end lost 2 bases, the J end lost 5 bases, and 18 bases lay between the germline ends. The CDR3 spans 15 residues. The germline V gene has CDR1 GTSNPN and CDR2 SVGIG (reference sequence). The CDR3 DNA follows: TGTGCCTGGAGTAAAAGGAGGGAAAGACTTTATGGCTACACCTTC. This gives the protein CAWSKRRERLYGYTF.

The chain carries TRBV11-2 and TRBJ2-3; TRBD2 agrees at 7 bases. Germline V lookup: CDR1 SGHAT, CDR2 FQNNGV. The CDR3 consists of 15 residues. J lost 2 bases, V lost 4 bases, and 6 bases had no gene match. CDR3 nucleotides: TGTGCCAGCAGCTCCCGGACTAGTTCCACAGATACGCAGTATTTT. Its protein is CASSSRTSSTDTQYF. The whole variable domain, remainder taken from reference TRBV11-2 and TRBJ2-3, is EAGVAQSPRYKIIEKRQSVAFWCNPISGHATLYWYQQILGQGPKLLIQFQNNGVVDDSQLPKDRFSAERLKGVDSTLKIQPAKLEDSAVYLCASSSRTSSTDTQYFGPGTRLTVL.

The chain joins TRBV7-2 to TRBJ2-5; 16 bases fit TRBD2. V lost 7 bases, J lost 5 bases, and 4 bases stayed unmatched. The CDR3 is made up of 15 amino acids. CDR1 and CDR2 from the germline V gene are SGHTA and FQGNSA. The CDR3 is CASTMGLAGGETQYF. The CDR3 DNA reads as TGTGCCAGCACTATGGGACTAGCGGGGGGGGAGACCCAGTACTTC.

J is TRBJ2-3 and V is TRBV6-6; D unclear. Germline V CDR1 and CDR2: MNHNY, SVGAGI (reference sequence). The CDR3 sequence is 16 residues long. V was shortened by 2 bases and J by 2 bases, with 14 bases between the two germline ends. The CDR3 loop reads CASSYRAVGNTDTQYF. The CDR3 DNA reads TGTGCCAGCAGTTACCGAGCCGTGGGCAACACAGATACGCAGTATTTT.